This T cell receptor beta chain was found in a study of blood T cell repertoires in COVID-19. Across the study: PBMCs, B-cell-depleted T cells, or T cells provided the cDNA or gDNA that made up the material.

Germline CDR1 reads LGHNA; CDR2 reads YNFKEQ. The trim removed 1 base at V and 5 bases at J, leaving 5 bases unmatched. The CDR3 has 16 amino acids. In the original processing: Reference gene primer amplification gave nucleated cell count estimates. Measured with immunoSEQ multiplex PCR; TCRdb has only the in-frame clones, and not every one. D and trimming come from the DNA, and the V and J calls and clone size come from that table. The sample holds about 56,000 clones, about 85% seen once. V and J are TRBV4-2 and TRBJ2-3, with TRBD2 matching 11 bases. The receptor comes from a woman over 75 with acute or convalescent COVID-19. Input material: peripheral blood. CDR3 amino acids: CASSQGSGGARDTQYF. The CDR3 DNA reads TGTGCCAGCAGCCAAGGTAGCGGGGGGGCCAGAGATACGCAGTATTTT.